Each of the 10 T cell receptor beta chains below was sequenced from the same sample in a study of beta chain features in type 1 diabetes. The whole isolated RNA underwent reverse transcription, so sequencing captured expressed TCRB transcripts. The protocol was immunoSEQ multiplex PCR, while the TCRdb copy is restricted to in-frame clones and leaves out a portion. Of around 400,000 clones in the sample, over 10% were seen once. Sequenced: naive CD4+ T cells from blood. The receptors were sampled from a man aged 18 to 35 in good health.

Only a few counts were recorded for this clone. The chain has TRBV28 and TRBJ1-1, with 10 bases lining up with TRBD1. Germline V gives CDR1 MDHEN, CDR2 SYDVKM. The junction had 6 bases not matched to a gene; V was cut back by 7 bases and J by 1 base. This CDR3 is built from 15 residues. CDR3 nucleotides: TGTGCCAGCATTATCGGGGACAGGGGGAACACTGAAGCTTTCTTT. As protein: CASIIGDRGNTEAFF.

This clone was counted a few times. The rearrangement links TRBV7-9 to TRBJ1-5; the match to TRBD1 covers 10 bases. Germline values: CDR1 SEHNR, CDR2 FQNEAQ (reference sequence). V was clipped by 4 bases and J by 6 bases; unmatched bases: 6. The CDR3 length is 15 residues. The CDR3 sequence is CASSSDRGVSQPQHF. The CDR3 nucleotides are TGTGCCAGCAGCTCGGACAGGGGGGTGAGTCAGCCCCAGCATTTT.

This clone has more than one count but fewer than ten. This sequence joins TRBV4-2 and TRBJ1-4, with a possible D match to TRBD1 (5 bases). Between the trimmed V and J ends, which lost 1 base and 4 bases, there was a span of 13 bases. CDR1 and CDR2 (germline): LGHNA, YNFKEQ. The length of the CDR3 is 16 residues. CDR3 coding DNA: TGTGCCAGCAGCCAAGTAACAAGGGGACTTAATGAAAAACTGTTTTTT. Residues: CASSQVTRGLNEKLFF.

This clone was seen only a few times. The rearrangement uses TRBV2 and TRBJ2-1, with 15 bases fitting TRBD2. Germline assignment: CDR1 SNHLY and CDR2 FYNNEI. V lost 4 bases and J lost 9; bases outside the gene matches: 7. The CDR3 is 16 amino acids. The DNA of the CDR3 is TGTGCCAGCAGTGGGACTAGCGGGAGGGCCTTCGGTGAGCAGTTCTTC. Amino acid sequence: CASSGTSGRAFGEQFF. Complete variable domain (other parts from reference TRBV2 and TRBJ2-1): EPEVTQTPSHQVTQMGQEVILRCVPISNHLYFYWYRQILGQKVEFLVSFYNNEISEKSEIFDDQFSVERPDGSNFTLKIRSTKLEDSAMYFCASSGTSGRAFGEQFFGPGTRLTVL.

V gene TRBV13 combines with J gene TRBJ1-5; 7 nucleotides agree with TRBD1. V lost 2 bases to trimming and J lost 0 bases; unmatched junction nucleotides: 1. The CDR3 sequence is 15 residues long. CDR1 and CDR2 (germline): PRHDT, FYEKMQ (reference sequence). CDR3 DNA sequence: TGTGCCAGCAGCTTAAGACAGGGTAGCAATCAGCCCCAGCATTTT. This codes for CASSLRQGSNQPQHF.

This clone turned up a few times. The CDR3, as DNA: TGTGCCAGCAGCCAAGAAAGAGGAGGACAGCCCAACTATGGCTACACCTTC. Its translation is CASSQERGGQPNYGYTF. The chain has TRBV4-2 and TRBJ1-2; weak D call: TRBD1 (6 bases). The V end was cut by 0 bases, the J end by 2 bases, with 16 bases between. The CDR3 is made up of 17 amino acids. Germline CDR1 reads LGHNA; CDR2 reads YNFKEQ.

This clone has just a few counts. The J gene is TRBJ2-5, the V gene TRBV9, with 11 bases aligning to TRBD2. CDR3 length: 16 residues. The trim removed 6 bases at V and 2 bases at J, leaving 9 bases unmatched. Germline V gene sequence: CDR1 SGDLS, CDR2 YYNGEE. For the CDR3, the DNA is TGTGCCAGCACCCTAGCGGGGGGATTAACACAAGAGACCCAGTACTTC. Amino acids: CASTLAGGLTQETQYF.

The CDR3 loop is CAWGSVANTGELFF. The CDR3 DNA is TGTGCCTGGGGTAGCGTCGCGAACACCGGGGAGCTGTTTTTT. The V and J genes are TRBV30 and TRBJ2-2; D possibly corresponds to TRBD2 (5 bases). The CDR3 has 14 residues. In germline, CDR1 is GTSNPN, CDR2 SVGIG (reference sequence). The V end was cut by 5 bases, the J end by 0 bases, with 10 bases between.

The chain combines TRBV5-1 with TRBJ1-1; TRBD1 aligns across 7 bases. Germline values: CDR1 SGHRS, CDR2 YFSETQ. Trimming removed 4 bases from V and 7 bases from J; junction bases left unmatched: 13. The CDR3 contains 15 residues. CDR3 protein: CASSGRTRDSGEAFF. The CDR3 DNA follows: TGCGCCAGCAGCGGAAGAACCCGGGACAGTGGTGAAGCTTTCTTT.

The chain is built from TRBV10-3 and TRBJ1-1; D might be TRBD1 (5 bases). CDR3 length: 12 residues. Germline CDR1 is ENHRY and CDR2 is SYGVKD. Deletions cut 6 bases from V and 6 bases from J, with 11 bases between. The CDR3 region is CAISRDFAEAFF. Written as DNA, the CDR3 is TGTGCCATCAGCAGGGATTTCGCTGAAGCTTTCTTT.